This TCR beta chain was sequenced in a study of blood T cell repertoires in COVID-19. Germline CDR1 reads LNHDA; CDR2 reads SQIVND (reference sequence). V was trimmed by 7 bases and J by 2 bases, leaving 6 bases between them. This CDR3 region has 12 residues. Data came from immunoSEQ multiplex PCR; TCRdb stores just in-frame clones and leaves some out. The data hold under 45,000 clones, with around nine tenths observed a single time. The receptor's source is a human donor in a cohort sampled during active COVID-19. The sample was peripheral blood. V and J are TRBV19 and TRBJ1-5; unclear D gene. CDR3 residues: CASNPGNQPQHF. DNA of the CDR3: TGTGCCAGTAACCCGGGCAATCAGCCCCAGCATTTT. Full variable domain (rest looked up from reference TRBV19 and TRBJ1-5): DGGITQSPKYLFRKEGQNVTLSCEQNLNHDAMYWYRQDPGQGLRLIYYSQIVNDFQKGDIAEGYSVSREKKESFPLTVTSAQKNPTAFYLCASNPGNQPQHFGDGTRLSIL.